This note documents a single T cell receptor beta chain sequence. MiXCR re-clonotyped the PCR reads for TCRdb. The table has over 50,000 clones, 25% to 30% seen once. V dropped 0 bases and J dropped 8; count of bases not matched to a gene: 11. Germline V CDR1 and CDR2: SGDLS, YYNGEE. The CDR3 sequence is 17 residues long. These data belong to a study of metastatic and nonmetastatic thyroid tumors. Treatment of any kind had been given to no patient before thyroid surgery. The chain uses TRBV9 and TRBJ1-6; 7 bases are a match to TRBD1. Sequenced material: blood. This sequence was found in a female donor with papillary thyroid cancer or a benign thyroid nodule (not recorded which). Some clones in this sample may be carry-over from other donors' samples. The CDR3 DNA reads as TGTGCCAGCAGCGTAGCTACAGGGGCCCTAGGGGATTCACCCCTCCACTTT. Residues: CASSVATGALGDSPLHF.